This T cell receptor (beta chain) stems from a study of shared clonotypes between healthy human individuals. Sequencing used immunoSEQ multiplex PCR; TCRdb keeps in-frame clones, though not all of them. The sample contains some 2 million clones, roughly 94% of which appear only once. Naive CD8 cells were CD45RO-negative, positively selected for CCR7, excluding terminally differentiated effector memory CD45RA+ cells. The trim removed 2 bases at V and 2 bases at J, leaving 3 bases unmatched. CDR3 length equals 16 residues. The germline V gene encodes CDR1 MNHEY and CDR2 SMNVEV (reference sequence). J is TRBJ2-6 and V is TRBV27; 7 positions match TRBD2. This clonotype originated in a man between 18 and 35 years old in good health. The sample was naive CD8+ T cells sorted from blood. The CDR3 sequence: CASSLGSGTGANVLTF. The CDR3 bases are TGTGCCAGCAGTTTAGGGAGCGGGACTGGGGCCAACGTCCTGACTTTC.